The entry that follows covers one TCR beta chain sequence. Trimming pared 10 bases from V and 6 bases from J, leaving 13 bases between. CDR1 is MNHNY and CDR2 is SVGAGI in the germline V gene (reference sequence). CDR3 length: 13 amino acids. This entry is derived from a study of T cells in tuberculosis. Background on the study: T cells were selected with CD1B tetramers loaded with glucose monomycolate.

Findings of the study overall: T cells binding CD1B-GMM tetramer weakly possibly escaped the sort.

The repertoire was sequenced with immunoSEQ multiplex PCR; TCRdb's copy has only in-frame clones and lacks some. This table has 60,000 or so clones, 80% to 85% appearing once. After thawing and overnight rest, PBMC were stained with GMM-loaded CD1B tetramer, viability dye and anti-CD3 for sorting. CD1B tetramers were loaded with Rhodococcus equi-derived C32 glucose monomycolate. CD14-expressing monocytes were removed from PBMC before cryopreservation and sorting. Each donor contributed 95,000 to 100,000 sorted tetramer-negative cells. The receptor was derived from an adult woman with latent tuberculosis. Sequenced material: CD1b-GMM tetramer-negative cells sorted from PBMCs. The chain joins TRBV6-6 to TRBJ1-6; no clear D gene. The CDR3 sequence: CATEDWGNSPLHF. CDR3 sequence (DNA): TGTGCCACCGAGGACTGGGGTAATTCACCCCTCCACTTT.